The 27 T cell receptor beta chains below were found in one sample sequenced in a study of blood T cell repertoires in COVID-19. The repertoire was sequenced with immunoSEQ multiplex PCR; TCRdb's copy has only in-frame clones and lacks some. Here the sample spans roughly 59,000 clones, 76% being singletons. Sequenced: peripheral blood. All receptors come from a woman in her fifties or sixties with active or convalescent COVID-19.

The V and J genes are TRBV19 and TRBJ2-5; D unresolved. Germline V gene sequence: CDR1 LNHDA, CDR2 SQIVND (reference sequence). V shed 3 bases and J shed 3 bases, with 8 bases lying between them. The CDR3 runs 13 residues. The CDR3 sequence is CASSIDGEETQYF. The CDR3 DNA reads TGTGCCAGTAGTATTGACGGAGAAGAGACCCAGTACTTC.

This clone occurred once. The chain is built from TRBV5-6 and TRBJ2-5, with D possibly being TRBD2 (5 bases). The CDR3 loop spans 13 amino acids. The V end lost 3 bases, the J end lost 4 bases, and 10 bases lay between the germline ends. In germline, CDR1 is SGHDT, CDR2 YYEEEE. DNA of the CDR3: TGTGCCAGCAGCTGGGTTGGGAGAGAGACCCAGTACTTC. Residues: CASSWVGRETQYF. The variable domain in full, completed from reference TRBV5-6 and TRBJ2-5, reads DAGVTQSPTHLIKTRGQQVTLRCSPKSGHDTVSWYQQALGQGPQFIFQYYEEEERQRGNFPDRFSGHQFPNYSSELNVNALLLGDSALYLCASSWVGRETQYFGPGTRLLVL.

The rearrangement links TRBV2 to TRBJ2-7, with TRBD2 identical over 8 bases. The CDR3 loop spans 14 amino acids. V dropped 7 bases and J dropped 6; count of bases not matched to a gene: 11. Germline V gives CDR1 SNHLY, CDR2 FYNNEI. The CDR3 DNA sequence: TGTGCCAGCAACCCAATAGCGGGATCATCCGAGCAGTACTTC. Amino acid sequence: CASNPIAGSSEQYF.

The CDR3 DNA reads as TGTGCCAGCAGCTTAGAAACAGCTGGAAACACCATATATTTT. This encodes CASSLETAGNTIYF. The chain employs TRBV7-9 and TRBJ1-3; D unclear. The CDR3 has 14 amino acids. Germline CDR1 is SEHNR and CDR2 is FQNEAQ (reference sequence). V was clipped by 1 base and J by 2 bases, with 6 bases between them.

This clone was picked up a small number of times. The rearrangement uses TRBV7-2 and TRBJ1-2, with a weak D call TRBD1 (6 bases). CDR1 and CDR2 (germline): SGHTA, FQGNSA. V lost 3 bases to trimming and J lost 3 bases, with 11 bases between them. CDR3 length: 14 residues. The CDR3 bases are TGTGCCAGCAGCTTGGGCAGGGGCGACTATGGCTACACCTTC. Translation gives CASSLGRGDYGYTF.

The V gene is TRBV19, the J gene TRBJ2-5; D may be TRBD1 (6 bases). CDR1 is LNHDA and CDR2 is SQIVND in the germline V gene (reference sequence). The CDR3 runs 13 residues. Trimming stripped 1 base from V and 4 bases from J, with 7 bases between. CDR3 in DNA: TGTGCCAGTAGTATAGCCAGGGGAGAGACCCAGTACTTC. This encodes CASSIARGETQYF.

The V and J genes are TRBV6-5 and TRBJ2-5; 9 bases match TRBD2. The CDR3 has 14 amino acids. V lost 8 bases and J lost 3; bases outside the gene matches: 7. CDR1 is MNHEY, CDR2 SVGAGI, per germline. The CDR3 DNA reads TGTGCCAGCCGCGGGGCTAGCGGGGAAGAGACCCAGTACTTC. Its protein product is CASRGASGEETQYF.

The chain is built from TRBV28 and TRBJ1-5, with D perhaps matching TRBD1 (6 bases). Germline V gene lookup returns CDR1 MDHEN and CDR2 SYDVKM. The CDR3 spans 15 residues. The ends were cut back, 9 bases at V and 7 bases at J, with 22 bases in the middle. The CDR3 reads CASRRWQGRAQPQHF. The DNA of the CDR3 is TGTGCCAGTCGTCGTTGGCAGGGGAGGGCCCAGCCCCAGCATTTT.

V gene TRBV15 combines with J gene TRBJ1-2, with D perhaps TRBD1 (5 bases). This CDR3 comprises 15 residues. Germline CDR1 and CDR2: LNHNV and YYDKDF (reference sequence). V gave up 0 bases and J gave up 1 base, with 9 bases separating them. CDR3 nucleotides: TGTGCCACCAGCAGAGAGCGGGGGTTTAACTATGGCTACACCTTC. This translates into CATSRERGFNYGYTF.

The genes are TRBV18 and TRBJ1-1, with D possibly being TRBD1 (5 bases). V dropped 3 bases and J dropped 1 base, with 24 bases sitting between them. The CDR3 is 19 residues long. Per the germline V gene, CDR1 is KGHSH and CDR2 is LQKENI. The CDR3 DNA sequence: TGTGCCAGCTCACCTTTCGTCGGGGGAGGGGCCACGGGGAACACTGAAGCTTTCTTT. Translation gives CASSPFVGGGATGNTEAFF.

This sequence joins TRBV19 and TRBJ1-5; TRBD1 matches at 7 bases. Trimming removed 5 bases from V and 2 bases from J; junction bases left unmatched: 15. Germline lookup yields CDR1 LNHDA and CDR2 SQIVND (reference sequence). This CDR3 spans 18 amino acids. The CDR3 spells CASSHRQGSYMGNQPQHF. The CDR3 nucleotides read TGTGCCAGTAGTCATAGACAGGGTAGCTATATGGGCAATCAGCCCCAGCATTTT.

The chain joins TRBV5-1 to TRBJ1-1; 8 bases agree with TRBD1. Germline V gene data show CDR1 as SGHRS and CDR2 as YFSETQ. The V gene end was trimmed by 4 bases and the J gene end by 2 bases; junction bases not matched to a gene: 4. This CDR3 is 14 amino acids long. CDR3 DNA sequence: TGCGCCAGCAGCGCCACAGGGGGAAACACTGAAGCTTTCTTT. This codes for CASSATGGNTEAFF.

The chain has TRBV6-5 and TRBJ1-2; TRBD1 matches at 7 bases. The germline gives CDR1 MNHEY, CDR2 SVGAGI. The CDR3 has 15 amino acids. The junction had 6 bases not matched to a gene; V was cut back by 3 bases and J by 2 bases. This CDR3 reads CASSYAGGPNYGYTF. The CDR3 coding sequence is TGTGCCAGCAGTTATGCAGGGGGGCCCAACTATGGCTACACCTTC.

Comment on this clone: Other DNA sequences from this sample encode an identical CDR3 as well. The V call is TRBV7-9, the J call TRBJ2-6, with unresolved D. The germline CDR1 and CDR2 sequences are SEHNR and FQNEAQ (reference sequence). This CDR3 is built from 13 residues. The CDR3 loop is CAGLRSGANVLTF. The CDR3 DNA is TGTGCGGGCTTGCGCTCTGGGGCCAACGTCCTGACTTTC.

This sequence joins TRBV11-2 and TRBJ1-1; D is possibly TRBD1 (5 bases). Germline loops: CDR1 SGHAT, CDR2 FQNNGV. The V gene lost 4 bases and the J gene lost 0 bases, with 12 bases spanning the gap. The CDR3 consists of 15 residues. As DNA, the CDR3 is TGTGCCAGCAGCTGGGCAGGGCTAATGAACACTGAAGCTTTCTTT. Translated: CASSWAGLMNTEAFF. Combining the CDR3 with reference TRBV11-2 and TRBJ1-1 gives the whole variable domain EAGVAQSPRYKIIEKRQSVAFWCNPISGHATLYWYQQILGQGPKLLIQFQNNGVVDDSQLPKDRFSAERLKGVDSTLKIQPAKLEDSAVYLCASSWAGLMNTEAFFGQGTRLTVV.

This clone was detected a few times. The V gene is TRBV11-2, the J gene TRBJ1-1; the D is unclear. The CDR3 runs 15 residues. CDR1 is SGHAT and CDR2 is FQNNGV in the germline V gene. V lost 0 bases, J lost 1 base, and 9 bases lay in between. CDR3 residues: CASSLDLRGNTEAFF. The CDR3 DNA reads as TGTGCCAGCAGCTTAGATCTTAGAGGGAACACTGAAGCTTTCTTT.

In DNA, the CDR3 is TGTGCCAGCAGTGTGGGACTAGCGGGAGCAGATACGCAGTATTTT. Translating it yields CASSVGLAGADTQYF. The chain is built from TRBV2 and TRBJ2-3; 14 nucleotides line up with TRBD2. The CDR3 sequence is 15 residues long. CDR1 is SNHLY and CDR2 is FYNNEI in the germline V gene. The junction had 1 base not matched to a gene; V was cut back by 4 bases and J by 4 bases.

The gene calls are TRBV2 and TRBJ1-5, with a tentative D call TRBD1 (6 bases). CDR1 is SNHLY and CDR2 is FYNNEI in the germline V gene. The V end was cut by 6 bases, the J end by 6 bases, with 12 bases between. CDR3 length: 13 residues. In nucleotides, the CDR3 is TGTGCCAGCAGGTACAGGGAGAGTCAGCCCCAGCATTTT. This sequence encodes CASRYRESQPQHF.

This chain connects TRBV10-3 to TRBJ2-5, with TRBD1 matching over 7 bases. Losses at the gene ends were 4 bases for V and 5 bases for J; bases not matched to a gene: 10. Germline values: CDR1 ENHRY, CDR2 SYGVKD. The CDR3 sequence is 15 residues long. The CDR3: CAISARQGPSETQYF. As DNA, the CDR3 is TGTGCCATCAGTGCGCGACAGGGCCCAAGTGAGACCCAGTACTTC.

The rearrangement joins TRBV5-6 to TRBJ1-3; no clear D gene. V was shortened by 0 bases and J by 2 bases, with 15 bases between the two germline ends. Per the germline V gene, CDR1 is SGHDT and CDR2 is YYEEEE. The CDR3 is made up of 17 amino acids. For the CDR3, the DNA is TGTGCCAGCAGCTTGGCTCCACGGGGAAGCACTGGAAACACCATATATTTT. Its protein product is CASSLAPRGSTGNTIYF.

The chain couples TRBV12-3 or TRBV12-4 to TRBJ1-1; D gene ambiguous. The CDR3 is made up of 13 amino acids. V lost 7 bases and J lost 3, with 12 bases in between. CDR3 loop: CASNLKRYTEAFF. The CDR3 DNA is TGTGCCAGCAACCTGAAGCGGTACACTGAAGCTTTCTTT.

V and J are TRBV9 and TRBJ2-3; a possible D gene is TRBD2 (5 bases). Between the trimmed V and J ends, which lost 0 bases and 5 bases, there was a span of 10 bases. The CDR3 extends over 14 amino acids. CDR1 and CDR2 from the germline V gene are SGDLS and YYNGEE. The CDR3 here is CASSVDVARDTQYF. For the CDR3, the DNA is TGTGCCAGCAGCGTAGACGTAGCGAGAGATACGCAGTATTTT.

This chain connects TRBV27 to TRBJ1-2; 8 bases are shared with TRBD1. The CDR3 is made up of 16 amino acids. Germline trimming cut 5 bases from V and 0 bases from J; bases unmatched to any gene: 8. Germline CDR1 and CDR2: MNHEY and SMNVEV (reference sequence). The CDR3 here is CASSPGWGQANYGYTF. CDR3 DNA sequence: TGTGCCAGCAGTCCTGGCTGGGGACAGGCTAACTATGGCTACACCTTC.

V usage is TRBV5-5 and J usage is TRBJ1-3; D is unclear. This CDR3 spans 14 amino acids. Germline V lookup: CDR1 SGHKS, CDR2 YYEKEE (reference sequence). Trimming pared 3 bases from V and 4 bases from J, leaving 11 bases between. CDR3 in amino acids: CASSSGGLGNTIYF. The DNA for the CDR3 is TGTGCCAGCAGCTCGGGCGGGCTCGGAAACACCATATATTTT.

This clone was seen just once. The gene calls are TRBV16 and TRBJ1-5; no definite D call. Trimming stripped 2 bases from V and 6 bases from J, with 11 bases between. The CDR3 has 14 residues. Germline V gives CDR1 KGHSY, CDR2 FQNENV. CDR3 sequence reads: CASSQAPRGQPQHF. The CDR3 coding sequence is TGTGCCAGCAGCCAAGCCCCCCGGGGTCAGCCCCAGCATTTT.

The genes are TRBV4-1 and TRBJ1-3; TRBD1 might be the D (5 bases). Germline values: CDR1 MGHRA, CDR2 YSYEKL. The CDR3 is 16 residues long. The V end was cut by 4 bases, the J end by 0 bases, with 13 bases between. DNA for the CDR3: TGCGCCAGCAGCCGGGTCTGGGGACTCTCTGGAAACACCATATATTTT. It codes for CASSRVWGLSGNTIYF.

This chain joins TRBV7-3 and TRBJ2-5; 11 bases line up with TRBD2. CDR3 length equals 16 residues. The germline CDR1 and CDR2 sequences are SGHTA and FQGTGA. The V and J ends lost 2 bases and 5 bases, in that order; junction bases with no gene match: 7. CDR3 in DNA: TGTGCCAGCAGCTTAGGGGTAGCGGGAGGGGAGGAGACCCAGTACTTC. Translated: CASSLGVAGGEETQYF.